The clone carrying this T cell receptor (beta chain) showed up many times. This entry belongs to a study of CD8 T cells in ankylosing spondylitis. In making TCR beta libraries, quantitative 5'-RACE with molecular barcodes was used. TCRdb reprocessed the 5' RACE reads with MiXCR, giving one entry per CDR3 protein. Among some 120,000 distinct CDR3 sequences listed, about 13% were seen once. The CDR3 has 14 residues. The V end was cut by 0 bases, the J end by 4 bases, with 10 bases between. Germline values: CDR1 SGHDT, CDR2 YYEEEE. Sequenced: blood, either unsorted or a sorted T cell fraction (not recorded which). The gene calls are TRBV5-6 and TRBJ1-1; D possibly corresponds to TRBD1 (6 bases). The sequence was obtained from a female donor with ankylosing spondylitis or in good health (not recorded which). The CDR3 DNA follows: TGTGCCAGCAGCTTGGTTGGGGGCCCCACTGAAGCTTTCTTT. Its protein is CASSLVGGPTEAFF.